The 30 T cell receptor beta chains presented below share a single source sample, sequenced in a study of T cells in localized non-small cell lung cancer. Generated by immunoSEQ multiplex PCR, the TCRdb table keeps only in-frame clones and is missing some. Found here are about 78,000 clones, about 83% of them singletons; the top ten hold under 3.5%. Sample: peripheral blood, taken before any cancer treatment. These receptors came from a man aged 40-75 years with stage I lung adenocarcinoma.

The chain links TRBV5-6 to TRBJ1-2; 9 bases agree with TRBD1. This CDR3 is 15 amino acids long. CDR1 is SGHDT and CDR2 is YYEEEE in the germline V gene. Trimming removed 5 bases from V and 2 bases from J; junction bases left unmatched: 7. The CDR3 protein is CASSNAGQGNYGYTF. The CDR3 DNA reads TGTGCCAGCAGTAATGCGGGACAGGGAAACTATGGCTACACCTTC.

The chain has TRBV6-1 and TRBJ2-1; 12 nucleotides align to TRBD2. V gave up 1 base and J gave up 6 bases; unmatched junction bases: 1. Germline loops: CDR1 MNHNS, CDR2 SASEGT. CDR3 length: 15 residues. As DNA, the CDR3 is TGTGCCAGCAGTGAAGGACTAGCGGGAGCCAATGAGCAGTTCTTC. Its protein is CASSEGLAGANEQFF.

The chain uses TRBV18 and TRBJ2-3; D gene uncertain. Trimming pared 0 bases from V and 2 bases from J, leaving 9 bases between. Germline V gives CDR1 KGHSH, CDR2 LQKENI. This CDR3 region has 15 residues. The CDR3 spells CASSPPVGITDTQYF. The CDR3 bases are TGTGCCAGCTCACCACCGGTGGGTATCACAGATACGCAGTATTTT.

The V and J genes are TRBV30 and TRBJ1-6; TRBD1 is a possible D gene (5 bases). Germline values: CDR1 GTSNPN, CDR2 SVGIG (reference sequence). This CDR3 spans 15 amino acids. V was clipped by 0 bases and J by 9 bases, with 15 bases between them. CDR3 DNA sequence: TGTGCCTGGAGTGTACCGACGGGCGACAGTTCACCCCTCCACTTT. Translated: CAWSVPTGDSSPLHF. Drawing the rest from reference TRBV30 and TRBJ1-6, the complete variable domain is SQTIHQWPATLVQPVGSPLSLECTVEGTSNPNLYWYRQAAGRGLQLLFYSVGIGQISSEVPQNLSASRPQDRQFILSSKKLLLSDSGFYLCAWSVPTGDSSPLHFGNGTRLTVT.

The chain links TRBV7-9 to TRBJ2-7; 8 bases fit TRBD2. The V and J ends lost 5 bases and 1 base, in that order; junction bases with no gene match: 7. Germline loops: CDR1 SEHNR, CDR2 FQNEAQ (reference sequence). The CDR3 is 15 amino acids. CDR3 bases: TGTGCCAGCAGCCTGGGAACTAGCGGTTCCTACGAGCAGTACTTC. Its translation is CASSLGTSGSYEQYF.

This clone was counted a few times. This chain connects TRBV5-5 to TRBJ2-1; D gene unclear. Trimming pared 2 bases from V and 0 bases from J, leaving 6 bases between. The length of the CDR3 is 14 residues. Germline lookup yields CDR1 SGHKS and CDR2 YYEKEE (reference sequence). CDR3 DNA: TGTGCCAGCAGCTTTCTGGGCTCCTACAATGAGCAGTTCTTC. Translation: CASSFLGSYNEQFF.

This sequence joins TRBV7-8 and TRBJ2-4; 9 bases line up with TRBD2. Per the germline V gene, CDR1 is SGHVS and CDR2 is FQNEAQ. There are 17 residues in the CDR3. V shed 5 bases, J shed 1 base, and the junction held 9 bases outside the gene matches. As DNA, the CDR3 is TGTGCCAGCAGCCCACAGTTTGCGGGAGGGGCCAAAAACATTCAGTACTTC. Protein product: CASSPQFAGGAKNIQYF. The whole variable domain, remainder taken from reference TRBV7-8 and TRBJ2-4, is GAGVSQSPRYKVAKRGQDVALRCDPISGHVSLFWYQQALGQGPEFLTYFQNEAQLDKSGLPSDRFFAERPEGSVSTLKIQRTQQEDSAVYLCASSPQFAGGAKNIQYFGAGTRLSVL.

The V gene is TRBV25-1, the J gene TRBJ1-2; D is undetermined. Germline CDR1 reads MGHDK; CDR2 reads SYGVNS. The length of the CDR3 is 13 residues. V shed 3 bases and J shed 4 bases, with 9 bases lying between them. The CDR3 DNA is TGTGCCAGCAGTGAGGGCCCTCTCTATGGCTACACCTTC. The encoded protein is CASSEGPLYGYTF.

The chain employs TRBV18 and TRBJ2-1; 10 nucleotides line up with TRBD2. The CDR3 loop spans 16 amino acids. Germline CDR1 reads KGHSH; CDR2 reads LQKENI. V trimming: 3 bases; J trimming: 4 bases; junction bases outside the gene matches: 6. This chain's CDR3 is CASSPPSGGGYNEQFF. DNA of the CDR3: TGTGCCAGCTCACCCCCCAGCGGGGGGGGGTACAATGAGCAGTTCTTC. Supplemented by reference TRBV18 and TRBJ2-1, the full variable domain reads NAGVMQNPRHLVRRRGQEARLRCSPMKGHSHVYWYRQLPEEGLKFMVYLQKENIIDESGMPKERFSAEFPKEGPSILRIQQVVRGDSAAYFCASSPPSGGGYNEQFFGPGTRLTVL.

The gene calls are TRBV28 and TRBJ1-1, with D possibly TRBD1 on 6 matching bases. The CDR3 length is 14 residues. Germline loops: CDR1 MDHEN, CDR2 SYDVKM. Deletions cut 7 bases from V and 5 bases from J, with 17 bases between. CDR3 sequence reads: CASIPDREHTEAFF. DNA for the CDR3: TGTGCCAGCATTCCGGACAGAGAACATACTGAAGCTTTCTTT.

J is TRBJ1-4 and V is TRBV4-1; D not resolved. The ends were cut back, 0 bases at V and 3 bases at J, with 8 bases in the middle. The CDR3 loop spans 15 amino acids. Germline V gene data show CDR1 as MGHRA and CDR2 as YSYEKL. DNA for the CDR3: TGCGCCAGCAGCCAAGATGAAGGGTCTAATGAAAAACTGTTTTTT. Its protein is CASSQDEGSNEKLFF.

The chain uses TRBV30 and TRBJ1-4; D is possibly TRBD1 (5 bases). Between the trimmed V and J ends, which lost 3 bases and 4 bases, there was a span of 12 bases. Looked up from germline, CDR1 is GTSNPN and CDR2 is SVGIG (reference sequence). This CDR3 has 14 amino acids. CDR3 bases: TGTGCCTGGAGACCTGGCAGGGTTAATGAAAAACTGTTTTTT. Amino acid sequence: CAWRPGRVNEKLFF.

The chain recombines TRBV5-4 with TRBJ1-1; D unresolved. CDR3 length: 13 amino acids. Between the trimmed V and J ends, which lost 4 bases and 0 bases, there was a span of 7 bases. Germline V lookup: CDR1 SGHNT, CDR2 YYREEE (reference sequence). CDR3 amino acids: CASSHDMNTEAFF. In nucleotides, the CDR3 is TGTGCCAGCAGCCACGATATGAACACTGAAGCTTTCTTT.

V usage is TRBV2 and J usage is TRBJ1-6; D is unclear. There are 13 residues in the CDR3. CDR1 is SNHLY, CDR2 FYNNEI, per germline. Deletions cut 7 bases from V and 7 bases from J, with 11 bases between. CDR3 residues: CASNRNPNSPLHF. DNA for the CDR3: TGTGCCAGCAACCGCAACCCCAATTCACCCCTCCACTTT.

The rearrangement joins TRBV4-1 to TRBJ2-1, with D hard to call. The germline V gene has CDR1 MGHRA and CDR2 YSYEKL. The CDR3 has 16 amino acids. Trimming shortened V by 0 bases and J by 6 bases, and 15 bases separated the two germline ends. For the CDR3, the DNA is TGCGCCAGCAGCCAAGATGGTTCTGGAGCCGGCAATGAGCAGTTCTTC. The encoded protein is CASSQDGSGAGNEQFF.

The V and J genes are TRBV27 and TRBJ1-5; D not resolved. The CDR3 extends over 15 amino acids. CDR1 is MNHEY and CDR2 is SMNVEV in the germline V gene (reference sequence). The V end lost 5 bases, the J end lost 6 bases, and 17 bases lay between the germline ends. The CDR3 bases are TGTGCCAGCAGTCCTAATGGGGTTTACCGTCAGCCCCAGCATTTT. Translated, it gives CASSPNGVYRQPQHF.

The V call is TRBV5-1, the J call TRBJ1-1, with 11 positions matching TRBD1. Germline V gene lookup returns CDR1 SGHRS and CDR2 YFSETQ. The ends lost 4 bases at V and 5 bases at J; junction bases unmatched: 10. This CDR3 comprises 16 residues. CDR3 coding DNA: TGCGCCAGCAGCCGGGAGGTGGGACAGGGGGGAACTGAAGCTTTCTTT. Its protein product is CASSREVGQGGTEAFF.

The chain recombines TRBV19 with TRBJ2-3; D not certain. Germline CDR1 and CDR2: LNHDA and SQIVND (reference sequence). The CDR3 contains 12 residues. V dropped 6 bases and J dropped 6 bases, with 10 bases sitting between them. The CDR3 DNA reads as TGTGCCAGTAGCCCCCACGTCGATACGCAGTATTTT. Encoded protein: CASSPHVDTQYF.

The rearrangement joins TRBV27 to TRBJ1-5, with TRBD1 identical over 9 bases. The CDR3 spans 15 residues. Germline V gene data show CDR1 as MNHEY and CDR2 as SMNVEV (reference sequence). V gave up 1 base and J gave up 6 bases; unmatched junction bases: 4. DNA for the CDR3: TGTGCCAGCAGTTTATGGGGACAGGGAGGTCAGCCCCAGCATTTT. Its protein is CASSLWGQGGQPQHF.

This clone was counted a single time. The chain carries TRBV6-5 and TRBJ2-3; D remains ambiguous. Trimming shortened V by 5 bases and J by 6 bases, and 12 bases separated the two germline ends. The CDR3 is 13 amino acids. Germline CDR1 MNHEY, CDR2 SVGAGI. The CDR3 loop reads CASSPPIRDTQYF. The CDR3 DNA reads TGTGCCAGCAGTCCCCCTATAAGGGATACGCAGTATTTT.

The chain uses TRBV30 and TRBJ1-5; tentative D call: TRBD1 (6 bases). This CDR3 comprises 14 residues. CDR1 GTSNPN and CDR2 SVGIG come from the germline V gene (reference sequence). V gave up 3 bases and J gave up 3 bases, with 12 bases separating them. CDR3 nucleotides: TGTGCCTGGAGCCCCGGGGGGCCCAATCAGCCCCAGCATTTT. Translated, it gives CAWSPGGPNQPQHF.

The chain joins TRBV27 to TRBJ2-7; tentatively, D is TRBD2 (7 bases). The germline CDR1 and CDR2 sequences are MNHEY and SMNVEV (reference sequence). V gave up 2 bases and J gave up 1 base, with 15 bases separating them. The CDR3 contains 16 residues. CDR3 nucleotide sequence: TGTGCCAGCAGTTTACGGGGGGCAAGATCGTCCTACGAGCAGTACTTC. As protein: CASSLRGARSSYEQYF.

This chain connects TRBV7-2 to TRBJ1-1; TRBD1 is a possible D gene (5 bases). The V gene's germline CDR1 is SGHTA and CDR2 FQGNSA. This CDR3 has 13 residues. Trimming left V 5 bases short and J 3 bases short, with 10 bases between. The CDR3 bases are TGTGCCAGCAGCCCCGGGACCCACACTGAAGCTTTCTTT. It codes for CASSPGTHTEAFF. Drawing the rest from reference TRBV7-2 and TRBJ1-1, the complete variable domain is GAGVSQSPSNKVTEKGKDVELRCDPISGHTALYWYRQSLGQGLEFLIYFQGNSAPDKSGLPSDRFSAERTGGSVSTLTIQRTQQEDSAVYLCASSPGTHTEAFFGQGTRLTVV.

The chain is built from TRBV7-6 and TRBJ2-1, with D perhaps matching TRBD1 (6 bases). Trimming took 11 bases from V and 4 from J, leaving 21 bases between them. CDR1 SGHVS and CDR2 FNYEAQ come from the germline V gene. This CDR3 has 15 residues. In DNA, the CDR3 is TGTGCCGTCGAGGTGGGGGCCTCCTTTTACAATGAGCAGTTCTTC. Protein: CAVEVGASFYNEQFF. Drawing the rest from reference TRBV7-6 and TRBJ2-1, the complete variable domain is GAGVSQSPRYKVTKRGQDVALRCDPISGHVSLYWYRQALGQGPEFLTYFNYEAQQDKSGLPNDRFSAERPEGSISTLTIQRTEQRDSAMYRCAVEVGASFYNEQFFGPGTRLTVL.

The CDR3 here is CASSQDGGIGNQPQHF. The CDR3 nucleotides read TGCGCCAGCAGCCAAGATGGGGGCATTGGCAATCAGCCCCAGCATTTT. The chain employs TRBV4-1 and TRBJ1-5; D possibly corresponds to TRBD1 (6 bases). Germline V lookup: CDR1 MGHRA, CDR2 YSYEKL. The CDR3 contains 16 residues. Trimming left V 0 bases short and J 2 bases short, with 11 bases between.

This chain connects TRBV6-5 to TRBJ2-4; D gene uncertain. This CDR3 contains 15 residues. Germline V gene sequence: CDR1 MNHEY, CDR2 SVGAGI. V lost 6 bases, J lost 0 bases, and 12 bases lay in between. The CDR3 region is CASSPTPVAKNIQYF. The CDR3 DNA sequence: TGTGCCAGCAGCCCCACCCCAGTAGCCAAAAACATTCAGTACTTC.

J is TRBJ1-1 and V is TRBV13; D not certain. The CDR3 runs 15 residues. From germline, CDR1 is PRHDT and CDR2 FYEKMQ (reference sequence). V shed 4 bases and J shed 2 bases, with 14 bases lying between them. The CDR3 DNA is TGTGCCAGCAGCTCCTCCGGTGGAGCTAACACTGAAGCTTTCTTT. Translation: CASSSSGGANTEAFF.

The table lists this clone with a count of one. The genes are TRBV29-1 and TRBJ1-2; D gene ambiguous. V lost 0 bases and J 3 bases, leaving 5 bases between the germline ends. Germline CDR1 reads SQVTM; CDR2 reads ANQGSEA. The CDR3 has 12 residues. CDR3 bases: TGCAGCGTTGAAGATCGTCACTATGGCTACACCTTC. Its translation: CSVEDRHYGYTF.

About this clone: One end of the junction does not line up with germline, which may come from a read error. The chain combines TRBV2 with TRBJ1-3, with 8 positions matching TRBD1. In germline, CDR1 is SNHLY, CDR2 FYNNEI. The CDR3 is 16 amino acids. CDR3: CASREDRGAGMNTIYF. CDR3 in DNA: TGTGCCAGCAGGGAAGACAGGGGCGCAGGGATGAACACCATATATTTT.

The J gene is TRBJ1-6, the V gene TRBV11-2; D might be TRBD1 (5 bases). Trimming removed 8 bases at V and 8 bases at J, with 10 bases between. The CDR3 runs 12 residues. Germline assignment: CDR1 SGHAT and CDR2 FQNNGV. Written as DNA, the CDR3 is TGTGCCAGCGGGACGCCTCATTCACCCCTCCACTTT. This translates into CASGTPHSPLHF.